This T cell receptor beta chain was recovered during a study of cytomegalovirus exposure and HLA in healthy donors. The PCR had 60 Vbeta and 13 Jbeta primers. Data came from immunoSEQ multiplex PCR; TCRdb stores just in-frame clones and leaves some out. The sample lists more than 80,000 clones; 60% to 80% were seen once. This clone has just one count. The sample comprised PBMCs. The clonotype originates from a female donor in good health and CMV-seronegative.

CDR3 residues: CASTPGGQGEQFF. For the CDR3, the DNA is TGTGCCAGCACCCCGGGGGGGCAGGGTGAGCAGTTCTTC. This chain uses TRBV9 with TRBJ2-1; TRBD2 agrees at 8 bases. The CDR3 is 13 residues long. J lost 9 bases, V lost 6 bases, and 8 bases had no gene match. Germline CDR1 reads SGDLS; CDR2 reads YYNGEE.